This section outlines one TCR beta chain sequence together with its context. Its antigen remains unknown. Sequencing used immunoSEQ multiplex PCR; TCRdb keeps in-frame clones, though not all of them. Here the sample spans fewer than 110,000 clones, about 89% being singletons. The data originate from a study of T cell responses to AZD1222 COVID-19 vaccine. At the level of the study: Doses given second, at about 4 or about 12 weeks, were pooled.

Overall study results and limits: When two AZD1222 doses had been given, Spike-specific TCR breadth and depth rose. Clonal diversity may have been underestimated in mostly white British donors. It was only a handful of AZD1222 recipients who were seropositive at baseline.

The J segment lost 10 bases and the V segment lost 4 bases, leaving 8 bases of the junction unmatched. The V gene's germline CDR1 is ENHRY and CDR2 SYGVKD. This CDR3 region has 14 residues. The chain uses TRBV10-3 and TRBJ1-1, with 11 bases that match TRBD1. The receptor was derived from an adult in good health. The material sequenced was peripheral blood, taken on day 0 of AZD1222 vaccination. In DNA form, the CDR3 reads TGTGCCATCAGTGCGGGACAGGGGGGAGAGGTAGCTTTCTTT. Translating it yields CAISAGQGGEVAFF.